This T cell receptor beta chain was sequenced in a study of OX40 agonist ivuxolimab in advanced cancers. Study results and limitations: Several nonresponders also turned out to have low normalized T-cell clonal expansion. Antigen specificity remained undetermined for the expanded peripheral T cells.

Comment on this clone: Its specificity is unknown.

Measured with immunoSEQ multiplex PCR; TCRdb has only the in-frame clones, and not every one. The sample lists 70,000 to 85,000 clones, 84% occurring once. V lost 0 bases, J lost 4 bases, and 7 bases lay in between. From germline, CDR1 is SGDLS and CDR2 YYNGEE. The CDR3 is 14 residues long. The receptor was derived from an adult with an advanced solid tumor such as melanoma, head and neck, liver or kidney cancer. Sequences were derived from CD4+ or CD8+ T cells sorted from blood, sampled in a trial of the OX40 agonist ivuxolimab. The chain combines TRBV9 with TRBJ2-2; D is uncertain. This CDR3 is CASSVDGGTGELFF. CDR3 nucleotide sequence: TGTGCCAGCAGCGTAGATGGCGGCACCGGGGAGCTGTTTTTT.